This is a list of T cell receptor beta chains from one sample in a study of cytomegalovirus exposure and HLA in healthy donors. Produced via immunoSEQ multiplex PCR; TCRdb's table is partial and in-frame only. The sample records roughly 200,000 clones, 70% being singletons. Sequencing was done on a sample of PBMCs. Every receptor here comes from a man in his forties in good health and CMV-seropositive. Each CDR3 is given with its conserved first and last residue. The order of the fields is CDR3 protein, V gene.

CARSYPGTGREQYF | TRBV5-3
CASSPMGTGGGSLHF | TRBV7-9
CASSLVQGGSYEQYF | TRBV7-2
CAIGSGTGVDTIYF | TRBV2
CSAAGTGVNEQFF | TRBV29-1
CASSVARTEANTEAFF | TRBV2
CASSQDGQGLGDEQYF | TRBV4-3
CATSSPLGHPSTYNSPLHF | TRBV19
CASSLGGALSTDTQYF | TRBV27
CASSLGDSFGSETQYF | TRBV7-9
CASSQEPGLSGNTIYF | TRBV4-3
CASSPQGGTDTQYF | TRBV6-4
CASSQGGAPQHF | TRBV4-2
CASSLGREDTEAFF | TRBV28
CSVESGTGADEKLFF | TRBV29-1
CASSVRGSGANVLTF | TRBV9
CASSLEGATGELFF | TRBV5-1
CASSPTAPSTDTQYF | TRBV18
CACTGGTEAFF | TRBV10-3
CASSIQRGGYSNQPQHF | TRBV19
CASSPPGYRANEKLFF | TRBV14
CASSRGGGLPLGNEQFF | TRBV14
CASSLVTGDGWFGNTIYF | TRBV7-8
CASSLVPYSGNTIYF | TRBV11-2
CASSLDRLENSPLHF | TRBV5-1
CASSGGMNNNSPLHF | TRBV5-5
CASLGVGGAGELFF | TRBV11-2
CASKRDRGAFDTQYF | TRBV2
CAISTYSGELIETQYF | TRBV10-3
CATSRVGGEQYF | TRBV15
CASSLYRNYGYTF | TRBV7-9
CASSPASGVRTDTQYF | TRBV18
CSVEAGGTEKLFF | TRBV29-1
CASSEGDRLNTEAFF | TRBV6-1
CASSLNSWYNEQFF | TRBV5-1
CASSVTGASTSGANVLTF | TRBV9
CASSADMTGNTIYF | TRBV5-1
CASSKVRHTSISGANVLTF | TRBV21-1
CATSSLEGRENIQYF | TRBV15
CASSPTGSTNEKLFF | TRBV5-1
CASSHSPLGGPTYEQYF | TRBV4-1
CASSEADPGQVGLRTSTDTQYF | TRBV2
CASSLSGDYGYTF | TRBV6-5
CASQTGASGNTIYF | TRBV25-1
CASSQLQGIKREQYF | TRBV4-1
CASSYSTGRVNSPLHF | TRBV6-6
CAISQNTGTGSNYGYTF | TRBV10-3
CASSLEDTTRPLHF | TRBV4-2